These T cell receptor beta chains were read from a single sample in a study of T cell repertoires in cytomegalovirus infection. From the reads, TCRdb called clonotypes with MiXCR, one entry per CDR3 protein. The sample carries approximately 250,000 distinct CDR3 sequences, roughly 12% recorded once. Sequenced sample: PBMCs. The receptors were gathered from a human donor in good health (CMV status not recorded). Some clones in this sample may be carry-over from other donors' samples. Both conserved end residues are part of each CDR3.

cdr3_length: 15
v_call: TRBV7-9
cdr3_aa: CASSLSTSGANVLTF

cdr3_length: 15
v_call: TRBV2
cdr3_aa: CASRPGLGGGYEQYF

cdr3_length: 15
v_call: TRBV12-3/TRBV12-4
cdr3_aa: CASSMPRGPYNEQFF

cdr3_length: 13
v_call: TRBV12-3/TRBV12-4
cdr3_aa: CASSRTAGNTIYF

cdr3_length: 14
v_call: TRBV29-1
cdr3_aa: CSVRGLPPTYEQYF

cdr3_length: 15
v_call: TRBV7-2
cdr3_aa: CASSLRQALYKEQFF

cdr3_length: 11
v_call: TRBV29-1
cdr3_aa: CSAGVGNTIYF

cdr3_length: 15
v_call: TRBV4-1
cdr3_aa: CASSPGQGPYNEQFF

cdr3_length: 18
v_call: TRBV2
cdr3_aa: CASSEVPVTGANTGELFF

cdr3_length: 16
v_call: TRBV7-2
cdr3_aa: CASSKGGQRTGNTIYF

cdr3_length: 13
v_call: TRBV30
cdr3_aa: CAWSAGAGYEQYF

cdr3_length: 14
v_call: TRBV6-2/TRBV6-3
cdr3_aa: CASSDVAGDTEAFF

cdr3_length: 17
v_call: TRBV7-3
cdr3_aa: CASSPFGIGTAKNIQYF

cdr3_length: 11
v_call: TRBV29-1
cdr3_aa: CSLGNQETQYF

cdr3_length: 16
v_call: TRBV19
cdr3_aa: CASSPSQGAQGETQYF

cdr3_length: 14
v_call: TRBV6-2/TRBV6-3
cdr3_aa: CASTLSGDYNEQFF

cdr3_length: 11
v_call: TRBV6-2/TRBV6-3
cdr3_aa: CASRTGDTQYF

cdr3_length: 12
v_call: TRBV6-2/TRBV6-3
cdr3_aa: CASRDRSTEAFF

cdr3_length: 17
v_call: TRBV7-2
cdr3_aa: CASSIRDRGRNTGELFF

cdr3_length: 14
v_call: TRBV7-8
cdr3_aa: CASSFGQRNQPQHF

cdr3_length: 12
v_call: TRBV29-1
cdr3_aa: CSVGTGENTIYF

cdr3_length: 17
v_call: TRBV7-8
cdr3_aa: CASNEGGGGGGVDTQYF

cdr3_length: 17
v_call: TRBV6-2/TRBV6-3
cdr3_aa: CASTGGAGQGATDTQYF

cdr3_length: 17
v_call: TRBV6-5
cdr3_aa: CASSRPLAGGKLDEQFF

cdr3_length: 12
v_call: TRBV28
cdr3_aa: CAILGPRYEQYF

cdr3_length: 15
v_call: TRBV20-1
cdr3_aa: CSASVSGSETDTQYF

cdr3_length: 15
v_call: TRBV6-2/TRBV6-3
cdr3_aa: CASTPGAGNIYEQYF

cdr3_length: 13
v_call: TRBV12-3/TRBV12-4
cdr3_aa: CASSARTGYGYTF

cdr3_length: 14
v_call: TRBV28
cdr3_aa: CASSFPGQFETQYF

cdr3_length: 14
v_call: TRBV5-6
cdr3_aa: CASSPTGFVTEAFF

cdr3_length: 13
v_call: TRBV20-1
cdr3_aa: CSARDSENQPQHF

cdr3_length: 14
v_call: TRBV12-3/TRBV12-4
cdr3_aa: CASSPGRLKNIQYF

cdr3_length: 16
v_call: TRBV7-2
cdr3_aa: CASTPSGVRGANEQFF

cdr3_length: 14
v_call: TRBV6-1
cdr3_aa: CASSQLAGVGEQYF

cdr3_length: 16
v_call: TRBV11-2
cdr3_aa: CASSNHLQGGNQPQHF

cdr3_length: 14
v_call: TRBV5-1
cdr3_aa: CASSREGDPYEQYF

cdr3_length: 14
v_call: TRBV7-2
cdr3_aa: CASSLVWGNTEAFF

cdr3_length: 15
v_call: TRBV28
cdr3_aa: CASTYPSTGSDEQFF

cdr3_length: 14
v_call: TRBV29-1
cdr3_aa: CSGGLAGASNEQFF

cdr3_length: 16
v_call: TRBV24-1
cdr3_aa: CATSETSGGSYNEQFF

cdr3_length: 13
v_call: TRBV7-3
cdr3_aa: CASSQGTPHTQYF

cdr3_length: 17
v_call: TRBV6-2/TRBV6-3
cdr3_aa: CASSTAPGRGLTGELFF

cdr3_length: 17
v_call: TRBV20-1
cdr3_aa: CSARDTYRAGSNQPQHF

cdr3_length: 17
v_call: TRBV4-3
cdr3_aa: CASSQSASGSRVDTQYF

cdr3_length: 15
v_call: TRBV6-6
cdr3_aa: CASIGRVRGSYEQYF

cdr3_length: 13
v_call: TRBV11-2
cdr3_aa: CASSFPTSGELFF

cdr3_length: 15
v_call: TRBV4-3
cdr3_aa: CASSQADREIGEQYF

cdr3_length: 14
v_call: TRBV19
cdr3_aa: CASSTQAIPYEQYF

cdr3_length: 14
v_call: TRBV12-5
cdr3_aa: CASARTGQDQPQHF

cdr3_length: 13
v_call: TRBV29-1
cdr3_aa: CSVKSSGGGTQYF

cdr3_length: 16
v_call: TRBV7-9
cdr3_aa: CASSRGLAGYTDTQYF

cdr3_length: 13
v_call: TRBV27
cdr3_aa: CASSPQSTGELFF

cdr3_length: 11
v_call: TRBV20-1
cdr3_aa: CSTGGRGGYTF

cdr3_length: 16
v_call: TRBV12-3/TRBV12-4
cdr3_aa: CASSLNLGPGANVLTF

cdr3_length: 16
v_call: TRBV7-3
cdr3_aa: CASSLLAEIAKNIQYF

cdr3_length: 17
v_call: TRBV4-3
cdr3_aa: CASSQVGGGEANEKLFF

cdr3_length: 17
v_call: TRBV7-9
cdr3_aa: CASSLARQQGKDTEAFF

cdr3_length: 13
v_call: TRBV19
cdr3_aa: CASMLRGNTEAFF

cdr3_length: 14
v_call: TRBV12-3/TRBV12-4
cdr3_aa: CASRSIVPGTGYTF